The rows below give T cell receptor beta chains drawn from one sample of a study of vaccination effects on CD4 cells after COVID-19. Antigens for these TCRs are unknown. Here immunoSEQ multiplex PCR was the method, and the copy in TCRdb shows in-frame clones only, minus some. The table shows tens of thousands of clones, with around 69% occurring only once. Sequences were derived from CD4+ T cells from PBMCs cultured without peptide, sampled after COVID-19 vaccination. The receptors stem from a human donor who received a COVID-19 vaccine. The CDR3 runs from the conserved cysteine through the conserved F or W. The D gene is left open where the match is weak. A row's size may be missing; if present it is once, few, many or a size class.

J gene: TRBJ2-3; clone size: -; V gene: TRBV18; D gene: -; CDR3 DNA: TGTGCCAGCTCACCACCCGGTTCGGGAAGACGCACAGATACGCAGTATTTT; CDR3 protein: CASSPPGSGRRTDTQYF
J gene: TRBJ2-2; clone size: -; V gene: TRBV5-1; D gene: -; CDR3 DNA: TGCGCCAGCAGCTTGCTGGGCAGCATGAACACCGGGGAGCTGTTTTTT; CDR3 protein: CASSLLGSMNTGELFF
J gene: TRBJ2-5; clone size: -; V gene: TRBV15; D gene: -; CDR3 DNA: TGTGCCACCAGCAGGGCCGTAGAGGGGCCCTCGCCGGAGACCCAGTACTTC; CDR3 protein: CATSRAVEGPSPETQYF
J gene: TRBJ2-5; clone size: -; V gene: TRBV5-1; D gene: -; CDR3 DNA: TGCGCCAGCAGCTTGGTGGCAGGATTAGAGACCCAGTACTTC; CDR3 protein: CASSLVAGLETQYF
J gene: TRBJ1-2; clone size: -; V gene: TRBV6-6; D gene: -; CDR3 DNA: TGTGCCAGCAGTTACTCGCATGAGGGCTACACCTTC; CDR3 protein: CASSYSHEGYTF
J gene: TRBJ2-2; clone size: -; V gene: TRBV4-1; D gene: -; CDR3 DNA: TGCGCCAGCAGCCAACCAATTTTAAAGGGCGACAGGTCCTGGGAGCTGTTTTTT; CDR3 protein: CASSQPILKGDRSWELFF
J gene: TRBJ1-2; clone size: -; V gene: TRBV18; D gene: TRBD1; CDR3 DNA: TGTGCCAGCTCACCAGAGGGGGCGATTGGCTACACCTTC; CDR3 protein: CASSPEGAIGYTF
J gene: TRBJ2-1; clone size: -; V gene: TRBV9; D gene: TRBD1; CDR3 DNA: TGTGCCAGCAGCGCATATCGACAGGGGACAATTTTGAATGAGCAGTTCTTC; CDR3 protein: CASSAYRQGTILNEQFF
J gene: TRBJ2-2; clone size: -; V gene: TRBV4-3; D gene: -; CDR3 DNA: TGCGCCAGCAGCCAACCCTACGCCGGGGAGCTGTTTTTT; CDR3 protein: CASSQPYAGELFF
J gene: TRBJ2-3; clone size: -; V gene: TRBV4-1; D gene: TRBD1; CDR3 DNA: TGCGCCAGCAGCCAAGTCGGACAGGGCACAGATACGCAGTATTTT; CDR3 protein: CASSQVGQGTDTQYF
J gene: TRBJ1-3; clone size: -; V gene: TRBV30; D gene: -; CDR3 DNA: TGTGCCTGGAGTGTACTACAGAGCTCTGGAAACACCATATATTTT; CDR3 protein: CAWSVLQSSGNTIYF
J gene: TRBJ2-1; clone size: -; V gene: TRBV7-9; D gene: -; CDR3 DNA: TGTGCCAGCAGCTTAGCGACGAGGGTGGGTGAGCAGTTCTTC; CDR3 protein: CASSLATRVGEQFF
J gene: TRBJ1-2; clone size: -; V gene: TRBV9; D gene: -; CDR3 DNA: TGTGCCAGCAGCCGGGGCGTGGAAGCGAACTATGGCTACACCTTC; CDR3 protein: CASSRGVEANYGYTF
J gene: TRBJ1-5; clone size: -; V gene: TRBV6-1; D gene: -; CDR3 DNA: TGTGCCAGCAGTGAAGCGGCCCGGGCCTGGCAGCCCCAGCATTTT; CDR3 protein: CASSEAARAWQPQHF
J gene: TRBJ1-2; clone size: -; V gene: TRBV12-3/TRBV12-4; D gene: -; CDR3 DNA: TGTGCCACCAGCCAGGTCAGCAATCATGGCTACACCTTC; CDR3 protein: CATSQVSNHGYTF
J gene: TRBJ1-1; clone size: few; V gene: TRBV6-5; D gene: -; CDR3 DNA: TGTGCCAGCAACTGGGGGCGGGGTACTGAAGCTTTCTTT; CDR3 protein: CASNWGRGTEAFF
J gene: TRBJ1-1; clone size: few; V gene: TRBV7-2; D gene: -; CDR3 DNA: TGTGCCAGCAGCCCAGACAGGAGCACTGAAGCTTTCTTT; CDR3 protein: CASSPDRSTEAFF
J gene: TRBJ1-5; clone size: -; V gene: TRBV5-1; D gene: -; CDR3 DNA: TGCGCCAGCAGCTGGCAGGGAAGCCAGCCCCAGCATTTT; CDR3 protein: CASSWQGSQPQHF
J gene: TRBJ2-5; clone size: few; V gene: TRBV2; D gene: TRBD1; CDR3 DNA: TGTGCCAGCAGTTACAGGGGAGAGACCCAGTACTTC; CDR3 protein: CASSYRGETQYF
J gene: TRBJ2-1; clone size: -; V gene: TRBV5-1; D gene: -; CDR3 DNA: TGTGCCAGCAGCTCAACCAATGAGCAGTTCTTC; CDR3 protein: CASSSTNEQFF
J gene: TRBJ2-3; clone size: -; V gene: TRBV23-1; D gene: -; CDR3 DNA: TGCGCCAGCAGTCGGGGCGGGAAGGTGGATACGCAGTATTTT; CDR3 protein: CASSRGGKVDTQYF
J gene: TRBJ2-5; clone size: -; V gene: TRBV10-1; D gene: TRBD2; CDR3 DNA: TGCGCCAGCAGTGAGTCGCGTCGGACTAGCGCCCGCGGAGGCCAAGAGACCCAGTACTTC; CDR3 protein: CASSESRRTSARGGQETQYF
J gene: TRBJ1-2; clone size: few; V gene: TRBV4-1; D gene: TRBD1; CDR3 DNA: TGCGCCAGCAGCCGAGGACAGGGGGCGAATGGCTACACCTTC; CDR3 protein: CASSRGQGANGYTF
J gene: TRBJ1-3; clone size: few; V gene: TRBV7-9; D gene: TRBD1; CDR3 DNA: TGTGCCAGCAGCTTAGGGGGACAGATGCGAAACACCATATATTTT; CDR3 protein: CASSLGGQMRNTIYF
J gene: TRBJ2-1; clone size: -; V gene: TRBV24-1; D gene: -; CDR3 DNA: TGTGCCACCTCGGAGAGCGGCCCCTACAATGAGCAGTTCTTC; CDR3 protein: CATSESGPYNEQFF
J gene: TRBJ2-2; clone size: once; V gene: TRBV2; D gene: -; CDR3 DNA: TGTGCCAGCGGAGGACAGAACACCGGGGAGCTGTTTTTT; CDR3 protein: CASGGQNTGELFF
J gene: TRBJ1-3; clone size: -; V gene: TRBV5-1; D gene: TRBD1; CDR3 DNA: TGCGCCAGCAGCTTGAGCGGGACAGGGCCCGCTGGAAACACCATATATTTT; CDR3 protein: CASSLSGTGPAGNTIYF
J gene: TRBJ2-4; clone size: -; V gene: TRBV18; D gene: -; CDR3 DNA: TGTGCCAGCTCACCAGCGACAGGAATGCTAGCCAAAAACATTCAGTACTTC; CDR3 protein: CASSPATGMLAKNIQYF
J gene: TRBJ1-2; clone size: -; V gene: TRBV6-6; D gene: TRBD1; CDR3 DNA: TGTGCCATCAAACAAGGGGGCAGCTATGGCTACACCTTC; CDR3 protein: CAIKQGGSYGYTF
J gene: TRBJ1-1; clone size: -; V gene: TRBV19; D gene: TRBD1; CDR3 DNA: TGTGCCAGTTCCCTCAAGGGAGGGGGCTTCGCTGAAGCTTTCTTT; CDR3 protein: CASSLKGGGFAEAFF
J gene: TRBJ1-1; clone size: few; V gene: TRBV19; D gene: -; CDR3 DNA: TGTGCCAGTAGTATATGGCAAAACACTGAAGCTTTCTTT; CDR3 protein: CASSIWQNTEAFF
J gene: TRBJ2-3; clone size: once; V gene: TRBV19; D gene: -; CDR3 DNA: TGTGCCAGTAGTATGGAGTTACTGAAGGGATCCGATACGCAGTATTTT; CDR3 protein: CASSMELLKGSDTQYF
J gene: TRBJ2-3; clone size: once; V gene: TRBV18; D gene: -; CDR3 DNA: TGTGCCAGCTCACGCGGGACACCCAGCACAGATACGCAGTATTTT; CDR3 protein: CASSRGTPSTDTQYF
J gene: TRBJ2-3; clone size: -; V gene: TRBV6-5; D gene: -; CDR3 DNA: TGTGCCAGCAGCCTTAGTATGAGCACAGATACGCAGTATTTT; CDR3 protein: CASSLSMSTDTQYF
J gene: TRBJ2-2; clone size: few; V gene: TRBV5-1; D gene: TRBD2; CDR3 DNA: TGCGCCAGCAGCTCGGGACTAGCGGGCGCGAACACCGGGGAGCTGTTTTTT; CDR3 protein: CASSSGLAGANTGELFF
J gene: TRBJ1-2; clone size: few; V gene: TRBV6-5; D gene: -; CDR3 DNA: TGTGCCAGCAGTTACTCGAGAAGCACGGGTGGCTACACCTTC; CDR3 protein: CASSYSRSTGGYTF
J gene: TRBJ2-5; clone size: -; V gene: TRBV7-3; D gene: TRBD2; CDR3 DNA: TGTGCCAGCAGCTTTGGGCGGGAGGAAGAGACCCAGTACTTC; CDR3 protein: CASSFGREEETQYF
J gene: TRBJ2-6; clone size: -; V gene: TRBV19; D gene: -; CDR3 DNA: TGTGCCAGTAGTCCAGGATCAATCTCTGGGGCCAACGTCCTGACTTTC; CDR3 protein: CASSPGSISGANVLTF
J gene: TRBJ1-3; clone size: -; V gene: TRBV28; D gene: -; CDR3 DNA: TGTGCCAGCAGCCCCACGAGGAGCTCTGGAAACACCATATATTTT; CDR3 protein: CASSPTRSSGNTIYF
J gene: TRBJ1-4; clone size: few; V gene: TRBV5-1; D gene: TRBD1; CDR3 DNA: TGCGCCAGCAGCGATCCAGGGGGCTCTAATGAAAAACTGTTTTTT; CDR3 protein: CASSDPGGSNEKLFF
J gene: TRBJ1-5; clone size: few; V gene: TRBV6-6; D gene: TRBD1; CDR3 DNA: TGTGCCAGCAGTTACGACAGGGATAGCAATCAGCCCCAGCATTTT; CDR3 protein: CASSYDRDSNQPQHF
J gene: TRBJ1-3; clone size: -; V gene: TRBV11-2; D gene: -; CDR3 DNA: TGTGCCAGCAGCCCGTTTGTCTCTGGAAACACCATATATTTT; CDR3 protein: CASSPFVSGNTIYF
J gene: TRBJ1-5; clone size: few; V gene: TRBV19; D gene: TRBD1; CDR3 DNA: TGTGCCAGTAGTAAGAGGGACAGGGTTGATCAGCCCCAGCATTTT; CDR3 protein: CASSKRDRVDQPQHF
J gene: TRBJ1-2; clone size: -; V gene: TRBV7-8; D gene: -; CDR3 DNA: TGTGCCAGCAGCAGTCCTACCAACCCCCGTGACACCTTC; CDR3 protein: CASSSPTNPRDTF
J gene: TRBJ1-5; clone size: -; V gene: TRBV6-5; D gene: -; CDR3 DNA: TGTGCCAGCGTCTCGAGTCGCAATCAGCCCCAGCATTTT; CDR3 protein: CASVSSRNQPQHF
J gene: TRBJ1-6; clone size: -; V gene: TRBV5-1; D gene: -; CDR3 DNA: TGCGCCAGCAGCTTTAACCCGACAGGTTCTAATTCACCCCTCCACTTT; CDR3 protein: CASSFNPTGSNSPLHF
J gene: TRBJ1-2; clone size: -; V gene: TRBV2; D gene: -; CDR3 DNA: TGTGCCAGCAGTAGAGACGGCCTGAGGGGTTATGGCTACACCTTC; CDR3 protein: CASSRDGLRGYGYTF
J gene: TRBJ1-2; clone size: -; V gene: TRBV24-1; D gene: -; CDR3 DNA: TGTGCCACCAGTGAACCGGGGCCTAACTATGGCTACACCTTC; CDR3 protein: CATSEPGPNYGYTF
J gene: TRBJ1-4; clone size: -; V gene: TRBV19; D gene: -; CDR3 DNA: TGTGCCAGTCGAAGAGCGCCGAATGAAAAACTGTTTTTT; CDR3 protein: CASRRAPNEKLFF
J gene: TRBJ2-1; clone size: few; V gene: TRBV10-2; D gene: -; CDR3 DNA: TGCGCCAGCAAAGGGGTTCTTAGCTCCTACAATGAGCAGTTCTTC; CDR3 protein: CASKGVLSSYNEQFF